One T cell receptor beta chain is described in this entry. The target antigen is unknown. Profiled with immunoSEQ multiplex PCR; TCRdb holds only in-frame clones, not every one. The top ten hold about 16% of the sample, which has 95,000 or so clones, more than 80% seen once. The data originate from a study of graft-versus-host responses after intestinal transplantation. Study context: In this cohort, recipients had multivisceral, liver-intestinal, or isolated intestinal transplants.

Study-wide findings and caveats: Patients with graft-donor T cell macrochimerism had high graft-versus-host to host-versus-graft clonal ratios in allografts.

Deletions cut 4 bases from V and 3 bases from J, with 9 bases between. The CDR3 has 13 residues. The germline gives CDR1 SQVTM, CDR2 ANQGSEA. The chain is built from TRBV29-1 and TRBJ1-4; D might be TRBD1 (5 bases). The sample in question was PBMCs, obtained about 450 days after intestinal transplant. This clonotype was obtained from a human patient who received an intestinal transplant, so some T cells may come from the graft donor. The CDR3 spells CSVAGGSNEKLFF. The CDR3 nucleotides read TGCAGCGTTGCGGGGGGGTCTAATGAAAAACTGTTTTTT.